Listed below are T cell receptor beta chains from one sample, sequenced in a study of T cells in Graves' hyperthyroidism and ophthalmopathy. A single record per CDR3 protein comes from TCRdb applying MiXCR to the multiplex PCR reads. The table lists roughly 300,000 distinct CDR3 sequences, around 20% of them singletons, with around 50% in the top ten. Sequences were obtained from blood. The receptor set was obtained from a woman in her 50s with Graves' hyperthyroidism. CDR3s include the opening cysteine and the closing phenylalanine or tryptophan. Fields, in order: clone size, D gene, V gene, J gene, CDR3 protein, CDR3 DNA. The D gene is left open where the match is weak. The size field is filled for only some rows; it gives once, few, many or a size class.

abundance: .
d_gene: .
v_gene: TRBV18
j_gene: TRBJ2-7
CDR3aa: CASSFLSGGSSYEQYF
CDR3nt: TGTGCCAGCTCATTTTTGAGTGGGGGCAGCTCCTACGAGCAGTACTTC

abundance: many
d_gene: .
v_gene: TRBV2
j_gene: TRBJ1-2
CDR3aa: CASKGNLQGSYGYTF
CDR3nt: TGTGCCAGCAAGGGTAACCTGCAGGGAAGCTATGGCTACACCTTC

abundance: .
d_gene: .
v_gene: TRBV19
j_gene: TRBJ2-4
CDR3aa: CASTPETGPLAKNIQYF
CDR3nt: TGTGCCAGCACCCCGGAAACAGGGCCTCTAGCCAAAAACATTCAGTACTTC

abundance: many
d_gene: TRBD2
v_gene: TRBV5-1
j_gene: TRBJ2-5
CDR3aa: CASSLDPSGETQYF
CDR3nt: TGCGCCAGCAGCTTGGACCCTAGCGGAGAGACCCAGTACTTC

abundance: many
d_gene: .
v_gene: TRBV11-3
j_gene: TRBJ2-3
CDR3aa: CASSLHITDTQYF
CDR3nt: TGTGCCAGCAGCCTACACATCACAGATACGCAGTATTTT

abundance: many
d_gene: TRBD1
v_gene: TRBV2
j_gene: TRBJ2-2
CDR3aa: CASLTGANTGELFF
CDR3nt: TGTGCCAGCCTTACAGGGGCCAACACCGGGGAGCTGTTTTTT

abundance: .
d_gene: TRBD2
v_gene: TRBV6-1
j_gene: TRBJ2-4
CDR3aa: CASSGTSGINIQYF
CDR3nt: TGTGCCAGCAGTGGGACTAGCGGGATAAACATTCAGTACTTC

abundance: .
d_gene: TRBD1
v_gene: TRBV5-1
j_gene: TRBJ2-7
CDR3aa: CASSHDRGSSYEQYF
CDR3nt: TGCGCCAGCAGCCACGACAGGGGAAGCTCCTACGAGCAGTACTTC

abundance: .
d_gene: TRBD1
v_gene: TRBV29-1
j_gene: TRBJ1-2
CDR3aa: CSVTGEDYGYTF
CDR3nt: TGCAGCGTGACAGGGGAGGACTATGGCTACACCTTC

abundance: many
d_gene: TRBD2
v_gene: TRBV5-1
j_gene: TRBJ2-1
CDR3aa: CASSFQRGRNEQFF
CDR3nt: TGCGCCAGCAGCTTCCAGCGGGGGAGGAATGAGCAGTTCTTC

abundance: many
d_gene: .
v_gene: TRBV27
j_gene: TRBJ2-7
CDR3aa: CASSRDNLLREQYF
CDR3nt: TGTGCCAGCAGTCGGGACAATCTCCTACGCGAGCAGTACTTC

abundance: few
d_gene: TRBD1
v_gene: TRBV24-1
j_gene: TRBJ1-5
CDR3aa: CATSRGQGANQPQHF
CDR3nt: TGTGCCACCAGTAGGGGCCAGGGGGCAAATCAGCCCCAGCATTTT

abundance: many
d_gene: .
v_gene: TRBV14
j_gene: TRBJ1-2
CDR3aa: CASSQDSRGQFYGYTF
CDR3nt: TGTGCCAGCAGCCAAGATTCAAGAGGACAGTTCTATGGCTACACCTTC

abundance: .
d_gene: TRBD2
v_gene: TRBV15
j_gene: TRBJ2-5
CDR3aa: CATSPRLAGGKETQYF
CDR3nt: TGTGCCACCAGCCCTCGACTAGCGGGGGGCAAAGAGACCCAGTACTTC

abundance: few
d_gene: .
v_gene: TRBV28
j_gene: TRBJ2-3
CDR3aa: CASSPRFRTDTQYF
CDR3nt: TGTGCCAGCAGTCCTCGCTTCCGCACAGATACGCAGTATTTT

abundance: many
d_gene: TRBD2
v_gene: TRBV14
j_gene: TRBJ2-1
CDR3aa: CASSQERFGGRAYNEQFF
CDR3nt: TGTGCCAGCAGCCAAGAAAGGTTTGGCGGGAGGGCCTACAATGAGCAGTTCTTC

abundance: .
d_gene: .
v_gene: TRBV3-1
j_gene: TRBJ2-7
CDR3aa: CASSQGLNSYEQYF
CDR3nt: TGTGCCAGCAGCCAGGGACTCAACTCCTACGAGCAGTACTTC

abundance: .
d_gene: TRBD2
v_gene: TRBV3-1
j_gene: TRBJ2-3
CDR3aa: CASSLGLAGGTSTDTQYF
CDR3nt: TGTGCCAGCAGCTTGGGACTAGCGGGGGGGACTAGCACAGATACGCAGTATTTT

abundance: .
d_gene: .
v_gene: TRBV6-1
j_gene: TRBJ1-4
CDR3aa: CASNPRAANEKLFF
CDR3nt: TGTGCCAGCAACCCCAGGGCAGCTAATGAAAAACTGTTTTTT

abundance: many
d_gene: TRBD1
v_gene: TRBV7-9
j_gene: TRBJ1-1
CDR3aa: CASRGTVQNWNTEAFF
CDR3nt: TGTGCCAGCAGAGGGACAGTCCAAAATTGGAACACTGAAGCTTTCTTT